This T cell receptor beta chain was obtained from a study of T cell changes during pregnancy in multiple sclerosis. This CDR3 has 14 residues. J lost 7 bases, V lost 5 bases, and 8 bases had no gene match. The germline V gene encodes CDR1 MNHEY and CDR2 SMNVEV (reference sequence). This table comes from immunoSEQ multiplex PCR, and its TCRdb copy is limited to in-frame clones, with some not included. The data contain some 46,000 clones, 92% of them seen just once; the ten biggest clones take up under 2.5%. The chain carries TRBV27 and TRBJ2-7, with TRBD2 matching over 10 bases. The sequences come from peripheral blood, collected in the third trimester of pregnancy. The TCR comes from a female donor with multiple sclerosis, enrolled in a pregnancy study. The CDR3 spells CASSTAGLAFEQYF. The CDR3 bases are TGTGCCAGCAGTACCGCGGGACTAGCGTTTGAGCAGTACTTC.